One TCR beta chain is described in this entry. Its antigen remains unidentified. The input lacks base qualities; no much larger clone sits a single base away. The data are from a study of CD8+ T cells in alopecia areata (dated by TCRdb to 2017 to 2018). Study-level background: Treated patients were enrolled in an open-label pilot trial of oral tofacitinib at 5 to 10 mg twice daily for moderate-to-severe alopecia areata. Tofacitinib was administered for 6 to 18 months, and 6 months of follow-up off drug were then conducted to assess delayed response and recurrence. Disease severity in treated patients was measured with the SALT score, which quantifies the percentage of affected scalp surface area. High-throughput TCRbeta sequencing was used to examine T cell clonal expansion in alopecia areata in both the C3H/HeJ mouse model and human patients. On the human side, TCRbeta sequencing was run on scalp tissue and on sorted CD4+ and CD8+ peripheral blood T cells from healthy controls and from alopecia areata patients with either patchy or totalis/universalis disease. Biopsies were taken from tofacitinib-treated patients at baseline and again at 4 and 24 weeks into treatment, and several of those patients also had a later scalp biopsy. Scalp clonality was compared across normal scalp (n=4), patchy alopecia areata scalp (n=8), and alopecia totalis/universalis scalp (n=8). RNA was obtained with the PAXgene miRNA kit for fixed scalp, the miRNeasy kit for PBMCs, and the RNeasy kit for mouse skin. Amplification of TCRbeta CDR3 regions was done by immunoSEQ multiplex PCR using 35 Vbeta forward primers and 13 Jbeta reverse primers. Summary of the overall study and its limitations: Compared with normal scalp, lesional scalp had higher clonality and more expanded CD8+ clones, particularly in alopecia totalis/universalis, a pattern that suggests antigenic drive. Because the treated cohort was small and had only one nonresponder, larger studies are needed to examine links between baseline CD8+ expansion and response. Shared TCR sequences between patients were less evident than in mice, which may be partly attributable to HLA diversity in the patient population. Scalp clonality and the number of expanded CD8+ clones among the top 100 scalp clones were significantly decreased by tofacitinib. Many expanded lesional clones persisted in scalp and blood during tofacitinib treatment, which may partly explain relapse after stopping treatment. Unlike mouse skin, where gammadelta T cells dominate, normal human skin contains resident alphabeta T cells that get sequenced too, which complicates analysis of the scalp TCR repertoire.

The label giving this sample's time point can be read as: about 4 weeks on oral tofacitinib. Interpreted using the paper, the treatment or condition label stands for: oral pan-JAK inhibitor, 5-10 mg twice daily. From alopecia areata patients, peripheral blood was collected along with lesional scalp punch biopsies. PBMCs were isolated by density centrifugation and stained for CD3, CD4 and CD8, and CD4+ and CD8+ T cells were sorted on a FACSAria. The library came from the immunoSEQ multiplex PCR assay. RNA was extracted from all samples and reverse transcribed into cDNA, which served as template for TCR sequencing. First-strand cDNA was synthesized with SuperScript III using a 2:1 mix of oligo-dT and random hexamers. A synthetic immune receptor repertoire was used to gauge amplification bias, and whatever bias remained was removed computationally. In the paper's pipeline: After raw reads were preprocessed to remove errors, the CDR3 was defined following IMGT conventions as running from the conserved cysteine to phenylalanine. Clonality was computed by normalizing Shannon entropy by log2 of the number of productive unique TCRs and subtracting the result from 1. CD4 or CD8 identity of scalp clones was inferred by cross-referencing scalp TCRbeta sequences with sorted blood CD4 and CD8 repertoires. TCRdb took over this immuneACCESS table, retaining in-frame rearrangements with V and J assigned. Such tables are incomplete; in checked studies, under half of the missing clones stem from an unresolved V gene, and the remainder is unexplained. The V and J calls and clone size were taken over from that table, and D and trimming were inferred from the DNA. Recorded for this sample are 130,000 or so clones; around 83% of them occurred a single time. The ten biggest clones cover about 12% of the sample.

Here V drops 5 bases and J drops 0 bases, and the junction holds 3 bases not matched to any gene. The CDR3 numbers 14 residues from cysteine through phenylalanine. CDR3 DNA is the only sequence kept; it has 42 bases, read in frame from the first base. The germline V gene encodes CDR1 MNHEY and CDR2 SVGAGI. The chain was built from TRBV6-5 and TRBJ1-1; a stretch of 7 junction bases matches TRBD1. This sample comprised CD8+ T cells sorted from blood, obtained at week 4, from a patient treated with tofacitinib. This TCR was sampled from a human donor with alopecia areata. Here the CDR3 is given as CASSRDRLNTEAFF. The nucleotide sequence reads TGTGCCAGCAGTCGGGACAGATTGAACACTGAAGCTTTCTTT.